The 2 T cell receptor beta chains below come from one sample, sequenced in a study. TCRdb fed the RT-PCR reads into MiXCR, producing one record per CDR3 protein. The profile covers about 680,000 distinct CDR3 sequences, with about 14% appearing a single time and about 3.9% taken by the ten largest. The sequenced sample was memory CD4+ T cells from blood. The receptors shown here come from a female donor in good health, serving as a healthy control.

This clonotype was seen a few times. The chain joins TRBV11-2 to TRBJ2-3, with D possibly being TRBD1 or TRBD2 (6 bases each). This CDR3 is 16 amino acids long. V was pared by 4 bases and J by 4 bases, with 18 bases between. The germline V gene has CDR1 SGHAT and CDR2 FQNNGV. CDR3 residues: CASSSHTRGLADTQYF. For the CDR3, the DNA is TGTGCCAGCAGCTCTCACACCAGGGGACTGGCAGATACGCAGTATTTT. The full variable domain, its missing parts supplied by reference TRBV11-2 and TRBJ2-3, is EAGVAQSPRYKIIEKRQSVAFWCNPISGHATLYWYQQILGQGPKLLIQFQNNGVVDDSQLPKDRFSAERLKGVDSTLKIQPAKLEDSAVYLCASSSHTRGLADTQYFGPGTRLTVL.

This clonotype showed up just a few times. The J gene is TRBJ2-3, the V gene TRBV7-9; D perhaps matches TRBD1 (5 bases). With 4 bases removed from V and 3 bases from J, the gap between germline ends came to 11 bases. This CDR3 region has 14 residues. The germline V gene encodes CDR1 SEHNR and CDR2 FQNEAQ (reference sequence). CDR3 in amino acids: CASSSTDRTDTQYF. DNA of the CDR3: TGTGCCAGCAGCTCTACCGACAGAACAGATACGCAGTATTTT.